The following is a T cell receptor (beta chain) sequence with its context. Its antigen is not known. CDR1 and CDR2 (germline): SGHTA, FQGTGA. V shed 5 bases, J shed 0 bases, and the junction held 6 bases outside the gene matches. The CDR3 is 17 amino acids. This record comes from a study of chemoradiotherapy in HPV16-positive cancers. Study observations and caveats: Functional assays defining HPV-specific T cells used only a couple of HPV16-positive patients. For HPV16-positive patients, expanding HPV-responsive T cells associated with longer recurrence-free survival. Non-HPV-specific T cells did not expand in tumors during treatment, whereas candidate HPV-specific clones and E7-related motifs did.

Sequencing used immunoSEQ multiplex PCR; TCRdb keeps in-frame clones, though not all of them. Seen here are tens of thousands of clones, more than 85% observed once, and the top ten hold 15% to 20%. This TCR came from a human donor with HPV-associated anogenital cancer. The chain is built from TRBV7-3 and TRBJ2-2; the match to TRBD2 covers 10 bases. Sequencing was performed on blood, taken from a patient who underwent chemoradiotherapy. Here the CDR3 DNA reads TGTGCCAGCAGCCCCGGAGCGGGGGGGCCGAACACCGGGGAGCTGTTTTTT. This encodes CASSPGAGGPNTGELFF.